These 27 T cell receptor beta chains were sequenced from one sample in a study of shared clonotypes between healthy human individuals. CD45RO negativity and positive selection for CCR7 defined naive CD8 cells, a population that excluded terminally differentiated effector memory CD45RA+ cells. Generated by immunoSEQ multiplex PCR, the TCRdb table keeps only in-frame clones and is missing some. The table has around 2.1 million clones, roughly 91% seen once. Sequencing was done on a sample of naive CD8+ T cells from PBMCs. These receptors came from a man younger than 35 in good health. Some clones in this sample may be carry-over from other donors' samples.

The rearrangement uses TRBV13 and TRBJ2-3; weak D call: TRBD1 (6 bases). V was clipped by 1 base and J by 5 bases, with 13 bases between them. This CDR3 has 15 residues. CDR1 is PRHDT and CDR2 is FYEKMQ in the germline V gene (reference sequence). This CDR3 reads CASSLEGTKLDTQYF. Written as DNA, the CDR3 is TGTGCCAGCAGCTTAGAGGGGACAAAATTAGATACGCAGTATTTT.

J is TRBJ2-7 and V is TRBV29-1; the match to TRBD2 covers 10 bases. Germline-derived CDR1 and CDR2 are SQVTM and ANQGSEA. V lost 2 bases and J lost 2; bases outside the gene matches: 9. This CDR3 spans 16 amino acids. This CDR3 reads CSVESPGTSEAYEQYF. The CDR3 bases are TGCAGCGTTGAATCTCCCGGGACTAGCGAGGCCTACGAGCAGTACTTC.

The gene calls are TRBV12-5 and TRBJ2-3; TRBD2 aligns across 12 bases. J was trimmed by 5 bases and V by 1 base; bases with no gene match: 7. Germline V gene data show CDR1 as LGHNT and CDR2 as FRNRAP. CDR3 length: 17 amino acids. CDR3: CASGLGLAGEGEDTQYF. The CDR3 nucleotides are TGTGCTAGTGGTTTGGGACTAGCGGGAGAAGGGGAAGATACGCAGTATTTT.

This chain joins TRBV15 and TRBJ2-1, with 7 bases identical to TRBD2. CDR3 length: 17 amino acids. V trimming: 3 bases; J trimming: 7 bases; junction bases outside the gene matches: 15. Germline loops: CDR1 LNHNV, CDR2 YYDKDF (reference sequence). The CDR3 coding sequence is TGTGCCACCAGCAGTACGTGGGAGGGCCAATTCTTTAATGAGCAGTTCTTC. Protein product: CATSSTWEGQFFNEQFF.

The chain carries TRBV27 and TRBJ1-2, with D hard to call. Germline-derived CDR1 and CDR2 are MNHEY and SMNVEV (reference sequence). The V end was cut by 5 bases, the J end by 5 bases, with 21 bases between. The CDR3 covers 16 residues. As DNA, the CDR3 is TGTGCCAGCAGTCCAAGAAACAGAGCCGGGCTATATGGCTACACCTTC. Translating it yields CASSPRNRAGLYGYTF.

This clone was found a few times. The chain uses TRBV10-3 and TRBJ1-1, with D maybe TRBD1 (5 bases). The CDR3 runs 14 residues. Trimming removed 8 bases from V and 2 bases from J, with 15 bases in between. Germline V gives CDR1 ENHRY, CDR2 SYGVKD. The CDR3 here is CAIRDSSTNTEAFF. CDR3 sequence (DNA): TGTGCCATCCGGGACTCCTCGACAAACACTGAAGCTTTCTTT.

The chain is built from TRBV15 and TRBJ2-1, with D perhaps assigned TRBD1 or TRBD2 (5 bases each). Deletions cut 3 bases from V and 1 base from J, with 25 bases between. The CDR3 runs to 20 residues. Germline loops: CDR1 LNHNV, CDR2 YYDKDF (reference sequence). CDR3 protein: CATSRDPVGGEGFSYNEQFF. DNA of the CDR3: TGTGCCACCAGCAGGGACCCCGTTGGGGGAGAGGGTTTTTCCTACAATGAGCAGTTCTTC.

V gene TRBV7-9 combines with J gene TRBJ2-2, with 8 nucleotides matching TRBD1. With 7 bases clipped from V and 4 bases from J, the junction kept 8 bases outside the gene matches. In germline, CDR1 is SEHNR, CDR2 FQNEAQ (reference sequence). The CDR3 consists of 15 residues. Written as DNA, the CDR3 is TGTGCCAGCACGACGACAGGGGATTTCACCGGGGAGCTGTTTTTT. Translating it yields CASTTTGDFTGELFF.

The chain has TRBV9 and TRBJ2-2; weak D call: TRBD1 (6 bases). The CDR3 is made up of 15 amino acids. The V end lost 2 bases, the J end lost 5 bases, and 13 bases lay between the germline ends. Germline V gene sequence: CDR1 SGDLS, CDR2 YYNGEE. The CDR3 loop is CASSVATGITGELFF. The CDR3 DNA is TGTGCCAGCAGCGTCGCCACAGGGATTACCGGGGAGCTGTTTTTT. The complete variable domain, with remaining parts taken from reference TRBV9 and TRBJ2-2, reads DSGVTQTPKHLITATGQRVTLRCSPRSGDLSVYWYQQSLDQGLQFLIQYYNGEERAKGNILERFSAQQFPDLHSELNLSSLELGDSALYFCASSVATGITGELFFGEGSRLTVL.

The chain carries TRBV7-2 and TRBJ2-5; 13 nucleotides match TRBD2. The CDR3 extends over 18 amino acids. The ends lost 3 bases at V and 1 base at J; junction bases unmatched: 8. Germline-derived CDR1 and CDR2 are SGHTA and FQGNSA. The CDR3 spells CASSFGGLAGTFQETQYF. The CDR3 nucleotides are TGTGCCAGCAGCTTCGGGGGACTAGCGGGAACCTTCCAAGAGACCCAGTACTTC.

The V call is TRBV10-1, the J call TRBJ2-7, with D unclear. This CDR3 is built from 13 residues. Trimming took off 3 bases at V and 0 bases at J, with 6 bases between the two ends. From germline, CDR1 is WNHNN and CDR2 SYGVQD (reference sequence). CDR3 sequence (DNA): TGCGCCAGCAGTGATCGGCCCTCCTACGAGCAGTACTTC. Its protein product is CASSDRPSYEQYF.

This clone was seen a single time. As DNA, the CDR3 is TGTGCCAGCAGCTTGCGCCCTAGCGGACCCTACGAGCAGTACTTC. It encodes CASSLRPSGPYEQYF. The V call is TRBV5-6, the J call TRBJ2-7; 7 bases align to TRBD2. V trimming: 1 base; J trimming: 2 bases; junction bases outside the gene matches: 6. Germline loops: CDR1 SGHDT, CDR2 YYEEEE. There are 15 residues in the CDR3. The entire variable domain, with the rest obtained from reference TRBV5-6 and TRBJ2-7, is as follows: DAGVTQSPTHLIKTRGQQVTLRCSPKSGHDTVSWYQQALGQGPQFIFQYYEEEERQRGNFPDRFSGHQFPNYSSELNVNALLLGDSALYLCASSLRPSGPYEQYFGPGTRLTVT.

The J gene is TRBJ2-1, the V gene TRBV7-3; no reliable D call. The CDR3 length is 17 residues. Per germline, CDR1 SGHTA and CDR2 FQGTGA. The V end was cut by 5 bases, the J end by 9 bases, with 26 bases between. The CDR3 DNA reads TGTGCCAGCAGCCTTCTCCCGCGCGAGGACCCAGAGAGTGAGCAGTTCTTC. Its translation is CASSLLPREDPESEQFF.

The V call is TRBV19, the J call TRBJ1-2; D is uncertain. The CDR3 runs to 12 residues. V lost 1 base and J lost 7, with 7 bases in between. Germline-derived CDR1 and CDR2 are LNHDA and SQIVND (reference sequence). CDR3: CASSIGFPGYTF. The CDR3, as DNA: TGTGCCAGTAGTATAGGATTCCCTGGCTACACCTTC.

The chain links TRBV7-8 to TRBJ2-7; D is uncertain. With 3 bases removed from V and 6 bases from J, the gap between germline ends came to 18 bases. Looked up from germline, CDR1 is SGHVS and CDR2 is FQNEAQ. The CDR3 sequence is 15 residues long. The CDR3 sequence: CASSLDRAVVREQYF. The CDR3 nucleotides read TGTGCCAGCAGCTTGGATAGGGCTGTAGTTCGCGAGCAGTACTTC.

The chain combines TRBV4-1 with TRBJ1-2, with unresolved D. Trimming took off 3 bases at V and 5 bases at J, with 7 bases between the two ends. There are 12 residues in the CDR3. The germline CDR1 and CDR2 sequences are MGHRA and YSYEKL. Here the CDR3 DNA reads TGCGCCAGCAGCCATTCAGTTTATGGCTACACCTTC. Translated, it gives CASSHSVYGYTF.

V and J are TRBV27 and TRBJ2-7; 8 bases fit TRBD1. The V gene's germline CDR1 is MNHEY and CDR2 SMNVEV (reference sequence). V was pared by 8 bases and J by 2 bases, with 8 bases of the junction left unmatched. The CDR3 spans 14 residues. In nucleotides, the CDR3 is TGTGCCAGCGGAGAACAGGGGGTCCCCTACGAGCAGTACTTC. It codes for CASGEQGVPYEQYF.

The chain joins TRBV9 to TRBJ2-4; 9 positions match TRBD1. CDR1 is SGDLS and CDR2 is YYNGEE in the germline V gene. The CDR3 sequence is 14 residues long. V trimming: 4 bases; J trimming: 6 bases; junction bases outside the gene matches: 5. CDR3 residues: CASSYGQGSNIQYF. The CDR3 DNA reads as TGTGCCAGCAGCTACGGACAGGGGTCAAACATTCAGTACTTC.

CDR3 in amino acids: CSVELANTLSTDTQYF. DNA for the CDR3: TGCAGCGTTGAATTGGCTAATACTCTTAGCACAGATACGCAGTATTTT. The chain is built from TRBV29-1 and TRBJ2-3; D unclear. The V gene lost 2 bases and the J gene lost 0 bases, with 15 bases spanning the gap. This CDR3 is 16 amino acids long. Germline CDR1 is SQVTM and CDR2 is ANQGSEA.

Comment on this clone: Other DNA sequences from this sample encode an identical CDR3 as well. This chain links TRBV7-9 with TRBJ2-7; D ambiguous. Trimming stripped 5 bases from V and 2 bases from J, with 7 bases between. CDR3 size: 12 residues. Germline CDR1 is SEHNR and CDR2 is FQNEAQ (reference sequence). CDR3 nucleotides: TGTGCCAGCAGCCCCTTAACCTACGAGCAGTACTTC. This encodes CASSPLTYEQYF.

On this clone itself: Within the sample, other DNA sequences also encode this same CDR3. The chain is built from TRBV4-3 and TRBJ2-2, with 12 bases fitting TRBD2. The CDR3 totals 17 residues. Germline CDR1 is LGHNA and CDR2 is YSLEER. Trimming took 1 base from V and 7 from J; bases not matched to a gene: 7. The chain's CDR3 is CASSQVLAGGPGGELFF. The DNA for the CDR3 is TGCGCCAGCAGCCAAGTTCTAGCGGGAGGGCCAGGCGGGGAGCTGTTTTTT.

Written as DNA, the CDR3 is TGTGCCAGCAGTGAATCGGGACTAGCGGGACCCTACGAGCAGTACTTC. It specifies CASSESGLAGPYEQYF. This sequence joins TRBV2 and TRBJ2-7, with 13 positions matching TRBD2. The CDR3 totals 16 residues. Trimming cost V 2 bases and J 2 bases; bases outside gene matches: 3. Germline V CDR1 and CDR2: SNHLY, FYNNEI.

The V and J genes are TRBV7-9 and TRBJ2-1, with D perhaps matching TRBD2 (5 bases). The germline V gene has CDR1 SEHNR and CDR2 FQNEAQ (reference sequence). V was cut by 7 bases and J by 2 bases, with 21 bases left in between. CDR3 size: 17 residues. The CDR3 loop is CASIATLEGVPYNEQFF. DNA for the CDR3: TGTGCCAGCATCGCCACCCTTGAGGGAGTCCCCTACAATGAGCAGTTCTTC.

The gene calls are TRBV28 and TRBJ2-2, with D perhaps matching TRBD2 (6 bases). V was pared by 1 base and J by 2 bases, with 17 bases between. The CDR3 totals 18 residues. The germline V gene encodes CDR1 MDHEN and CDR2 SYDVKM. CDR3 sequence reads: CASSLSPGWEENTGELFF. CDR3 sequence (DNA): TGTGCCAGCAGTTTATCCCCTGGGTGGGAGGAAAACACCGGGGAGCTGTTTTTT.

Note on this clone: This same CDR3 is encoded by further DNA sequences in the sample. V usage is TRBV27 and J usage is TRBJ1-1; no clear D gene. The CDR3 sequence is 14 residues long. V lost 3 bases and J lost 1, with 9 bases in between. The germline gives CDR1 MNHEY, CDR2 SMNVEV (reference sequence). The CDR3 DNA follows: TGTGCCAGCAGTTTCTGGGGAAGGAACACTGAAGCTTTCTTT. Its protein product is CASSFWGRNTEAFF.

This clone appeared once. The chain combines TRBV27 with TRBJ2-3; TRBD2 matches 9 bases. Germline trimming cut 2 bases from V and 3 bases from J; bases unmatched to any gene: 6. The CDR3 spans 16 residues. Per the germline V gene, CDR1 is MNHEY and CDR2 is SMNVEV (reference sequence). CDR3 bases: TGTGCCAGCAGTTTAATAGCGGGAGCGGGGACAGATACGCAGTATTTT. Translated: CASSLIAGAGTDTQYF.

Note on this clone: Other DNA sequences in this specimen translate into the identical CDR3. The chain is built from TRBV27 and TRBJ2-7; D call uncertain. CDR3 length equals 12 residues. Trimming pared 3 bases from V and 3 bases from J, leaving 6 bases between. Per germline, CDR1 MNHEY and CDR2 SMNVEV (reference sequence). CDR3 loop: CASSFSGYEQYF. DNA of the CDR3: TGTGCCAGCAGTTTTTCCGGCTACGAGCAGTACTTC.